Listed below are T cell receptor beta chains from one sample, sequenced in a study of identifying expanded T cells in peripheral blood. Only in-frame clones appear in the TCRdb table, and some are missing; sequencing was by immunoSEQ multiplex PCR. Of approximately 100,000 clones in the sample, 88% were seen once. Sequenced material: blood. All receptors come from a person between 18 and 75 years old in good health. Each CDR3 is given with its conserved first and last residue. The order of the fields is J gene, clone size, D gene, V gene, CDR3 length, CDR3 DNA, CDR3 protein. D genes are given only for firm matches. Clone size is not always given. Where it is, it says once, few, many or a class for expanded clones.

J gene: TRBJ2-7; clone size: -; D gene: -; V gene: TRBV7-2; CDR3 length: 13; CDR3 DNA: TGTGCCAGCAGCTTAAGACTAGGGGGGGAGCAGTACTTC; CDR3 protein: CASSLRLGGEQYF
J gene: TRBJ2-1; clone size: -; D gene: -; V gene: TRBV19; CDR3 length: 16; CDR3 DNA: TGTGCCAGTAGTACCCCGAGGGGCAGGGTTAGCCCTGAGCAGTTCTTC; CDR3 protein: CASSTPRGRVSPEQFF
J gene: TRBJ1-5; clone size: -; D gene: -; V gene: TRBV28; CDR3 length: 17; CDR3 DNA: TGTGCCAGCACCCCCCCCGGTGGGGTAGGCGGCAATCAGCCCCAGCATTTT; CDR3 protein: CASTPPGGVGGNQPQHF
J gene: TRBJ1-2; clone size: -; D gene: -; V gene: TRBV27; CDR3 length: 14; CDR3 DNA: TGTGCCAGCAGTTCGGACAGTTTAGTGCGGGGCTACACCTTC; CDR3 protein: CASSSDSLVRGYTF
J gene: TRBJ1-2; clone size: -; D gene: -; V gene: TRBV6-1; CDR3 length: 13; CDR3 DNA: TGTGCCAGCAGTGAGCGAAGGGTTGTGGGGCGCACCTTC; CDR3 protein: CASSERRVVGRTF
J gene: TRBJ2-4; clone size: -; D gene: -; V gene: TRBV5-5; CDR3 length: 16; CDR3 DNA: TGTGCCAGCAGCCCCTATGGGGGGGCGGCCAAAAACATTCAGTACTTC; CDR3 protein: CASSPYGGAAKNIQYF
J gene: TRBJ1-3; clone size: -; D gene: -; V gene: TRBV7-3; CDR3 length: 13; CDR3 DNA: TGTGCCAGCAGCTTAATGTCTGGAAACACCATATATTTT; CDR3 protein: CASSLMSGNTIYF
J gene: TRBJ2-7; clone size: -; D gene: -; V gene: TRBV19; CDR3 length: 14; CDR3 DNA: TGTGCCAGTAGTGATGGAGGGCCGGGCTACGAGCAGTACTTC; CDR3 protein: CASSDGGPGYEQYF
J gene: TRBJ1-2; clone size: -; D gene: -; V gene: TRBV18; CDR3 length: 14; CDR3 DNA: TGTGCCAGCTCACCCGCGTGGGGGAACTATGGCTACACCTTC; CDR3 protein: CASSPAWGNYGYTF
J gene: TRBJ2-7; clone size: -; D gene: TRBD2; V gene: TRBV29-1; CDR3 length: 15; CDR3 DNA: TGCAGCGTTGAAGATAGGAAGCAGGGAGGGTACGAGCAGTACTTC; CDR3 protein: CSVEDRKQGGYEQYF
J gene: TRBJ1-1; clone size: once; D gene: -; V gene: TRBV7-8; CDR3 length: 15; CDR3 DNA: TGTGCCAGCAGCTTAGATCCGGGAAAGAACACTGAAGCTTTCTTT; CDR3 protein: CASSLDPGKNTEAFF
J gene: TRBJ2-2; clone size: -; D gene: -; V gene: TRBV18; CDR3 length: 14; CDR3 DNA: TGTGCCAGCTCACCGGGACAGAACACCGGGGAGCTGTTTTTT; CDR3 protein: CASSPGQNTGELFF
J gene: TRBJ2-1; clone size: -; D gene: -; V gene: TRBV7-9; CDR3 length: 13; CDR3 DNA: TGTGCCAGCAGGGGACCTCTAGGAGGTGAGCAGTTCTTC; CDR3 protein: CASRGPLGGEQFF
J gene: TRBJ2-1; clone size: -; D gene: -; V gene: TRBV5-6; CDR3 length: 16; CDR3 DNA: TGTGCCAGCAGCTTGGACTCGGCGAGCTCCTACAATGAGCAGTTCTTC; CDR3 protein: CASSLDSASSYNEQFF
J gene: TRBJ2-7; clone size: medium-sized; D gene: TRBD2; V gene: TRBV11-2; CDR3 length: 14; CDR3 DNA: TGTGCCAGCAGCCCCGGGGGGAGCTCCTACGAGCAGTACTTC; CDR3 protein: CASSPGGSSYEQYF
J gene: TRBJ1-1; clone size: -; D gene: -; V gene: TRBV29-1; CDR3 length: 14; CDR3 DNA: TGCAGCCTCCAGGAAGGACCTATGAACACTGAAGCTTTCTTT; CDR3 protein: CSLQEGPMNTEAFF
J gene: TRBJ2-7; clone size: -; D gene: TRBD2; V gene: TRBV27; CDR3 length: 10; CDR3 DNA: TGTGCCAGAAGTGCGGGGGGGCAGTACTTC; CDR3 protein: CARSAGGQYF
J gene: TRBJ1-5; clone size: -; D gene: -; V gene: TRBV6-5; CDR3 length: 14; CDR3 DNA: TGTGCCAGCAGTCGGGAGGCGGGCAATCAGCCCCAGCATTTT; CDR3 protein: CASSREAGNQPQHF
J gene: TRBJ2-5; clone size: -; D gene: -; V gene: TRBV5-1; CDR3 length: 15; CDR3 DNA: TGCGCCAGCAGCTTGTCCCGGACGGACCAAGAGACCCAGTACTTC; CDR3 protein: CASSLSRTDQETQYF
J gene: TRBJ2-3; clone size: -; D gene: TRBD2; V gene: TRBV7-8; CDR3 length: 16; CDR3 DNA: TGTGCCAGCAGCTTAGGAGCGGGGGGCTTCACAGATACGCAGTATTTT; CDR3 protein: CASSLGAGGFTDTQYF
J gene: TRBJ1-1; clone size: once; D gene: TRBD1; V gene: TRBV6-1; CDR3 length: 15; CDR3 DNA: TGTGCCAGCAGCCCCAGGGGACAGGGGAACACTGAAGCTTTCTTT; CDR3 protein: CASSPRGQGNTEAFF
J gene: TRBJ2-2; clone size: -; D gene: -; V gene: TRBV7-9; CDR3 length: 15; CDR3 DNA: TGTGCCAGCAGCTTATCAGGGAGGAACACCGGGGAGCTGTTTTTT; CDR3 protein: CASSLSGRNTGELFF
J gene: TRBJ2-3; clone size: -; D gene: -; V gene: TRBV5-1; CDR3 length: 12; CDR3 DNA: TGCGCCAGCAAGGGCAGCACAGATACGCAGTATTTT; CDR3 protein: CASKGSTDTQYF
J gene: TRBJ1-2; clone size: -; D gene: -; V gene: TRBV6-5; CDR3 length: 13; CDR3 DNA: TGTGCCAGTACAGGCTCTTTTAACTATGGCTACACCTTC; CDR3 protein: CASTGSFNYGYTF
J gene: TRBJ2-7; clone size: once; D gene: TRBD1; V gene: TRBV5-6; CDR3 length: 14; CDR3 DNA: TGTGCCAGCAGCTTGCGGCAGGGGGCGGGGGAGCAGTACTTC; CDR3 protein: CASSLRQGAGEQYF
J gene: TRBJ2-7; clone size: -; D gene: -; V gene: TRBV28; CDR3 length: 13; CDR3 DNA: TGTGCCAGCACGAGGAATAGCAACCACGAGCAGTACTTC; CDR3 protein: CASTRNSNHEQYF
J gene: TRBJ2-5; clone size: -; D gene: TRBD1; V gene: TRBV11-2; CDR3 length: 15; CDR3 DNA: TGTGCCAGCAGCTATCCCACAGGGGGCTTGGAGACCCAGTACTTC; CDR3 protein: CASSYPTGGLETQYF
J gene: TRBJ2-1; clone size: once; D gene: TRBD2; V gene: TRBV7-3; CDR3 length: 15; CDR3 DNA: TGTGCCAGCAGCTTAATGGGACTAGCGAACAATGAGCAGTTCTTC; CDR3 protein: CASSLMGLANNEQFF